This T cell receptor (beta chain) was sequenced during a study of shared clonotypes between healthy human individuals (dated by TCRdb to the early 2020s). About the investigation overall: Three men and a couple of women, aged 18 to 49 years, made up the cohort. To increase sequencing depth and limit assay-specific biases, different laboratories used diverse techniques to prepare libraries and sequence TCR repertoires. To estimate repertoire size and how much clonotype sharing occurs between individuals, the study deeply sequenced the blood TCR repertoires of several healthy adults. Per donor, leukapheresis produced somewhere between about 0.94 and 8.9 billion PBMCs. For each donor, three plates each were used for CD4 naive and CD4 memory, two plates were used for CD8 naive, and one plate was used for CD8 memory. Overall study results and their limits: Roughly 5% of naive CD4, 3.5% of naive CD8, 2.3% of memory CD4, and less than 0.45% of memory CD8 clonotypes were shared across several donors. Larger estimated clonotype richness was generally found for naive subsets than for memory subsets. The genetic and exposure-history diversity represented was limited by the small number of donors. Sampling was restricted to blood, and TCR repertoires in tissues likely differ from the TCR repertoires found in blood. Higher generation probabilities were observed for clonotypes shared by all four sorted-subset donors than for non-shared clonotypes. Based on pairwise subsampling, the degree of clonotype sharing among donors was expected to be affected by sequencing depth. Incomplete sequencing was indicated by rarefaction of sorted-subset datasets, despite the large sequencing depth.

Using the deep immunoSEQ assay, TCR CDR3 regions were amplified from genomic DNA by multiplex PCR. For each cell subset, the extracted genomic DNA was distributed evenly across all wells of several immunoSEQ 96-well plates, and each plate served as one replicate. For sorted subsets, each replicate PCR was loaded with about 0.2 ug genomic DNA, equivalent to approximately 27,000 T cell genomes. Purified libraries were measured with a Qubit 3.0 fluorometer, size-checked on a Bioanalyzer 2100, and measured again with the KAPA Library Quantification kit. Every immunoSEQ 96-well plate was sequenced on a separate single-read 150-cycle Illumina NextSeq 550 flow cell. The study's processing was this. Because only junctional sequences without quality scores were contained in the immunoSEQ output, filtering matching that applied to full-length reads could not be performed. Sequences were annotated with PyIR, a Python wrapper for IgBLAST v1.9, and V/J genes and CDR3 were assigned using IMGT germline references. Reads were filtered out if the reads had weak V/J assignments (E-value above 1e-6), no CDR3, stop codons, out-of-frame junctions, or ambiguous translated residues. A V3J clonotype was defined by an identical inferred V gene, J gene, and CDR3 amino acid sequence. Percentage overlap between repertoires was computed as shared unique clonotypes divided by the size of the smaller repertoire. Repertoire richness was assessed with RTK rarefaction, the Chao1 estimator, and Recon v2.1 estimates of unobserved clonotypes. OLGA was used to compute generation probabilities for all TCRbeta clonotypes that the gDNA method yielded from a handful of donors. Not all clones reach the TCRdb copy of this immuneACCESS table, which keeps in-frame sequences only. Checked studies attribute under half of the gap to unresolved V genes and leave the rest unexplained. V and J calls and clone size are given by that table; D and trimming were obtained from the DNA. The sample yields hundreds of thousands of clones; roughly 96% were counted once. Approximately 0.11% of the sample is held by the ten biggest clonotypes.

Remarks on this clone: Its antigen is still unknown. Qualities for individual bases were not recorded, and no much larger clone is one base off.

CD8 naive samples were CD45RO-negative cells positively selected for CCR7, giving a CD45RA+CCR7+ population that excluded TemRA cells. Healthy HIV-negative adults with no recently reported acute infections or vaccinations were included as donors. All donors were Caucasian adults living in Nashville, Tennessee, USA. Blood was obtained by leukapheresis, after which PBMCs were separated by Ficoll-Histopaque density gradient centrifugation and cryopreserved in liquid nitrogen vapor phase. Analytical flow cytometry was used to check the purity and quantity of every magnetically sorted T cell population. Genomic DNA was isolated from every sorted fraction and measured by UV absorbance on a Nanodrop 2000c. In the germline V gene, CDR1 corresponds to SGDLS and CDR2 to YYNGEE. The germline V end is reduced by 6 bases and the J end by 4 bases; junction bases left unmatched: 6. Including cysteine and phenylalanine, the CDR3 has 15 amino acids. Of all the DNA, just the CDR3 is kept, 45 bases in frame from base 1.

The clonotype was recovered from a woman aged 25 to 45 in good health. The chain is assembled from TRBV9 and TRBJ2-6; 8 central bases correspond to TRBD1. The sequenced sample was naive CD8+ T cells sorted from blood. The sample's cell subset or site, from its label and the paper: CD45RA+CCR7+. DNA sequence: TGTGCCAGCAACCAGGGGGCTTCCGGGGCCAACGTCCTGACTTTC. It encodes CASNQGASGANVLTF.